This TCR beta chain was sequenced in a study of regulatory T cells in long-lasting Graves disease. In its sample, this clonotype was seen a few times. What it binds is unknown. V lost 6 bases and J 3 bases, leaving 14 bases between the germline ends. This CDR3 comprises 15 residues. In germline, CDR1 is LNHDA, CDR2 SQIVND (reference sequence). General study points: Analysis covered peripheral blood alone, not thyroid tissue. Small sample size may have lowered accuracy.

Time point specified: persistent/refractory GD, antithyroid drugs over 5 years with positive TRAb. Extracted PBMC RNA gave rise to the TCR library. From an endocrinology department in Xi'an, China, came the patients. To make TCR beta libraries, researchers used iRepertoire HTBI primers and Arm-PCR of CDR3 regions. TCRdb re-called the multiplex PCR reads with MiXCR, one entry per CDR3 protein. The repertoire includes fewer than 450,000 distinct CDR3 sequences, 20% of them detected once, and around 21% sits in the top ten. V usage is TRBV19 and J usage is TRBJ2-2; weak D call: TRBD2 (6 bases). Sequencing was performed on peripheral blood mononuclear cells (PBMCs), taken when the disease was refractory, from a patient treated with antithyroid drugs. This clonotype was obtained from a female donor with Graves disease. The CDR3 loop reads CASRPMTGDTGELFF. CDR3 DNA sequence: TGTGCCAGTAGACCTATGACGGGAGACACCGGGGAGCTGTTTTTT.